The 26 T cell receptor beta chains listed next were all sequenced from one sample in a study of blood T cell repertoires in COVID-19. Profiled with immunoSEQ multiplex PCR; TCRdb holds only in-frame clones, not every one. The table includes roughly 300,000 clones, roughly 80% detected once. The sample comprised peripheral blood. These receptors all stem from a woman between 50 and 59 years old who had recovered from COVID-19.

The chain employs TRBV9 and TRBJ2-5; D perhaps matches TRBD2 (6 bases). Germline V gives CDR1 SGDLS, CDR2 YYNGEE. The CDR3 is made up of 15 amino acids. V was trimmed by 0 bases and J by 1 base, leaving 10 bases between them. CDR3 sequence reads: CASSVEAGPQETQYF. CDR3 nucleotides: TGTGCCAGCAGCGTAGAGGCGGGGCCCCAAGAGACCCAGTACTTC.

The chain joins TRBV30 to TRBJ1-1; D is undetermined. The CDR3 extends over 12 amino acids. V was trimmed by 2 bases and J by 0 bases, leaving 4 bases between them. CDR1 and CDR2 from the germline V gene are GTSNPN and SVGIG (reference sequence). CDR3 sequence reads: CAWSLLNTEAFF. The CDR3 DNA reads TGTGCCTGGAGTCTCCTGAACACTGAAGCTTTCTTT.

The chain links TRBV4-1 to TRBJ2-7, with 7 bases fitting TRBD1. Germline V gene lookup returns CDR1 MGHRA and CDR2 YSYEKL. Trimming took 1 base from V and 1 from J; bases not matched to a gene: 10. This CDR3 is 17 amino acids long. DNA for the CDR3: TGCGCCAGCAGCCAAGCTTCCCCGGCAGGGGGTTCCTACGAGCAGTACTTC. Translated: CASSQASPAGGSYEQYF.

The chain is built from TRBV28 and TRBJ1-6; 8 nucleotides align to TRBD1. The germline CDR1 and CDR2 sequences are MDHEN and SYDVKM. The CDR3 is 14 residues long. V gave up 5 bases and J gave up 6 bases; unmatched junction bases: 3. In nucleotides, the CDR3 is TGTGCCAGCAGTCCCGGACAGGGTAATTCACCCCTCCACTTT. Protein sequence: CASSPGQGNSPLHF.

The chain links TRBV6-5 to TRBJ1-3, with a possible D match to TRBD1 (6 bases). This CDR3 region has 15 residues. CDR1 is MNHEY and CDR2 is SVGAGI in the germline V gene. The V end lost 2 bases, the J end lost 2 bases, and 10 bases lay between the germline ends. The DNA for the CDR3 is TGTGCCAGCAGTTACGCCCAGGGGACTGGAAACACCATATATTTT. Translated, it gives CASSYAQGTGNTIYF.

This sequence joins TRBV10-1 and TRBJ1-5, with D uncertain. V shed 2 bases and J shed 1 base, with 9 bases lying between them. The germline gives CDR1 WNHNN, CDR2 SYGVQD (reference sequence). The CDR3 consists of 15 residues. CDR3 sequence reads: CASSEHRESNQPQHF. The DNA of the CDR3 is TGCGCCAGCAGTGAGCATCGGGAAAGCAATCAGCCCCAGCATTTT.

The chain recombines TRBV6-5 with TRBJ2-7; D ambiguous. Trimming took off 6 bases at V and 3 bases at J, with 12 bases between the two ends. Germline lookup yields CDR1 MNHEY and CDR2 SVGAGI. This CDR3 is 13 amino acids long. CDR3 sequence reads: CASRDNRGYEQYF. The CDR3 DNA sequence: TGTGCCAGCAGGGATAATCGAGGCTACGAGCAGTACTTC.

The chain carries TRBV19 and TRBJ2-1; 10 bases agree with TRBD2. The CDR3 contains 17 residues. J was trimmed by 7 bases and V by 6 bases; bases with no gene match: 15. CDR1 and CDR2 (germline): LNHDA, SQIVND (reference sequence). CDR3 region: CASSSIAGGPLVNEQFF. As DNA, the CDR3 is TGTGCCAGTAGCTCAATAGCGGGGGGTCCTTTAGTAAATGAGCAGTTCTTC.

The chain couples TRBV5-1 to TRBJ2-2; 9 bases agree with TRBD2. Trimming took 6 bases from V and 6 from J; bases not matched to a gene: 6. CDR3 length equals 14 residues. Looked up from germline, CDR1 is SGHRS and CDR2 is YFSETQ. CDR3 loop: CASKVRGGAGELFF. CDR3 nucleotides: TGCGCCAGCAAGGTGCGGGGGGGCGCCGGGGAGCTGTTTTTT.

The gene calls are TRBV12-3 or TRBV12-4 and TRBJ2-2; D gene ambiguous. Deletions cut 3 bases from V and 4 bases from J, with 6 bases between. The CDR3 totals 13 residues. CDR3 DNA: TGTGCCAGCAGTTTTTATAGCACCGGGGAGCTGTTTTTT. Translated, it gives CASSFYSTGELFF.

The J gene is TRBJ2-1, the V gene TRBV5-1, with 9 bases fitting TRBD1. Germline loops: CDR1 SGHRS, CDR2 YFSETQ. This CDR3 is built from 13 residues. The trim removed 4 bases at V and 7 bases at J, leaving 3 bases unmatched. The CDR3 protein is CASSSGTGNEQFF. The DNA of the CDR3 is TGCGCCAGCAGCAGTGGGACAGGGAATGAGCAGTTCTTC.

The chain combines TRBV10-3 with TRBJ2-7; 9 bases are a match to TRBD1. J lost 4 bases, V lost 10 bases, and 5 bases had no gene match. Germline V gene lookup returns CDR1 ENHRY and CDR2 SYGVKD. The CDR3 contains 12 residues. The CDR3 bases are TGTGCCACCAGGACAGGGGCGTACGAGCAGTACTTC. It translates to CATRTGAYEQYF.

The V and J genes are TRBV9 and TRBJ1-1, with D tentatively TRBD1 (6 bases). This CDR3 is built from 14 residues. Germline CDR1 SGDLS, CDR2 YYNGEE. Trimming left V 4 bases short and J 3 bases short, with 13 bases between. The CDR3 nucleotides read TGTGCCAGCAGCAGATACCCAGGGGACACTGAAGCTTTCTTT. Translated: CASSRYPGDTEAFF.

The chain has TRBV6-5 and TRBJ2-1; TRBD2 matches 8 bases. In germline, CDR1 is MNHEY, CDR2 SVGAGI. J gave up 15 bases and V 11 bases, and 15 bases lay outside the gene matches. This CDR3 is built from 12 residues. This CDR3 reads CAGHGREGFLFF. In nucleotides, the CDR3 is TGTGCCGGACATGGACGGGAGGGGTTTTTGTTCTTC.

The chain combines TRBV3-1 (or the pseudogene TRBV3-2) with TRBJ1-4; D may be TRBD1 (6 bases). Germline lookup yields CDR1 LGHDT and CDR2 YNNKEL (reference sequence). V gave up 1 base and J gave up 5 bases, with 14 bases separating them. The CDR3 has 16 residues. The DNA for the CDR3 is TGTGCCAGCAGCCAAGGTGCGACAGGTCCCAATGAAAAACTGTTTTTT. Protein: CASSQGATGPNEKLFF.

The chain employs TRBV7-2 and TRBJ1-1, with 8 nucleotides matching TRBD1. Germline CDR1 is SGHTA and CDR2 is FQGNSA. The J segment lost 2 bases and the V segment lost 3 bases, leaving 17 bases of the junction unmatched. This CDR3 region has 19 residues. The CDR3 loop is CASSFLVDRVEGINTEAFF. The CDR3 DNA reads TGTGCCAGCAGCTTCCTAGTGGACAGGGTAGAGGGTATCAACACTGAAGCTTTCTTT.

The chain uses TRBV5-6 and TRBJ1-2; unclear D gene. V gave up 4 bases and J gave up 4 bases, with 17 bases separating them. Per germline, CDR1 SGHDT and CDR2 YYEEEE. This CDR3 region has 15 residues. DNA for the CDR3: TGTGCCAGCAGCCCCGGGGTCGCCTCCCTCTATGGCTACACCTTC. It translates to CASSPGVASLYGYTF.

The chain joins TRBV7-2 to TRBJ1-2; D is perhaps TRBD1 (5 bases). This CDR3 is 16 amino acids long. V dropped 1 base and J dropped 0 bases, with 12 bases sitting between them. Germline lookup yields CDR1 SGHTA and CDR2 FQGNSA. CDR3 sequence reads: CASSLVSGGTNYGYTF. The CDR3 bases are TGTGCCAGCAGCTTAGTTTCGGGGGGGACTAACTATGGCTACACCTTC.

The chain links TRBV5-8 to TRBJ2-2, with 8 bases matching TRBD1. V gave up 4 bases and J gave up 6 bases; unmatched junction bases: 11. The CDR3 sequence is 16 residues long. The germline V gene has CDR1 SGHTS and CDR2 YDEGEE. This CDR3 reads CASSLQGAFDPGELFF. The CDR3 nucleotides read TGTGCCAGCAGCCTGCAGGGGGCGTTTGATCCCGGGGAGCTGTTTTTT. Full variable domain (outside the CDR3, taken from reference TRBV5-8 and TRBJ2-2): EAGVTQSPTHLIKTRGQQATLRCSPISGHTSVYWYQQALGLGLQFLLWYDEGEERNRGNFPPRFSGRQFPNYSSELNVNALELEDSALYLCASSLQGAFDPGELFFGEGSRLTVL.

A single count supports this clone. The chain couples TRBV6-5 to TRBJ2-7; 13 bases fit TRBD2. This CDR3 region has 15 residues. Germline loops: CDR1 MNHEY, CDR2 SVGAGI. V trimming: 9 bases; J trimming: 1 base; junction bases outside the gene matches: 6. This CDR3 reads CASSMGLAGSYEQYF. The CDR3 nucleotides read TGTGCCAGTTCCATGGGACTAGCGGGGTCCTACGAGCAGTACTTC.

This chain joins TRBV9 and TRBJ2-3; 15 bases map to TRBD2. The V gene's germline CDR1 is SGDLS and CDR2 YYNGEE. The CDR3 has 17 residues. Trimming removed 2 bases from V and 6 bases from J; junction bases left unmatched: 7. In DNA, the CDR3 is TGTGCCAGCAGCGTCGGACTAGCGGGGGGGAAAATGGATACGCAGTATTTT. This sequence encodes CASSVGLAGGKMDTQYF.

The chain couples TRBV11-2 to TRBJ2-7; a weak D match, TRBD2 (5 bases). CDR1 is SGHAT and CDR2 is FQNNGV in the germline V gene. The CDR3 runs to 15 residues. V shed 1 base and J shed 3 bases, with 13 bases lying between them. Written as DNA, the CDR3 is TGTGCCAGCAGCTTAGGTCGGGGAACTGGCTACGAGCAGTACTTC. Its protein product is CASSLGRGTGYEQYF.

This clone has just one count. The V gene is TRBV5-1, the J gene TRBJ2-2; the D gene is possibly TRBD2 (5 bases). CDR1 is SGHRS, CDR2 YFSETQ, per germline. This CDR3 has 14 residues. V lost 2 bases and J lost 2, with 7 bases in between. This CDR3 reads CASSFRDNTGELFF. The CDR3, as DNA: TGCGCCAGCAGCTTCCGGGATAACACCGGGGAGCTGTTTTTT. Filled out from reference TRBV5-1 and TRBJ2-2, the complete variable domain reads KAGVTQTPRYLIKTRGQQVTLSCSPISGHRSVSWYQQTPGQGLQFLFEYFSETQRNKGNFPGRFSGRQFSNSRSEMNVSTLELGDSALYLCASSFRDNTGELFFGEGSRLTVL.

This chain links TRBV19 with TRBJ2-1, with D hard to call. This CDR3 contains 15 residues. The germline V and J ends were trimmed by 7 bases and 1 base, with 14 bases remaining between them. The germline V gene encodes CDR1 LNHDA and CDR2 SQIVND (reference sequence). The CDR3 DNA sequence: TGTGCCAGTACCATCGGTGGTTCTTCCTACAATGAGCAGTTCTTC. Amino acids: CASTIGGSSYNEQFF.

This clone was recorded once. The chain recombines TRBV9 with TRBJ1-1; weak D call: TRBD1 (6 bases). The CDR3 consists of 11 residues. V was pared by 3 bases and J by 8 bases, with 8 bases between. In germline, CDR1 is SGDLS, CDR2 YYNGEE. The CDR3 region has the DNA TGTGCCAGCAGCGCTACAGGGGAAGCTTTCTTT. This sequence encodes CASSATGEAFF. Looking up the rest from reference TRBV9 and TRBJ1-1 gives the full variable domain: DSGVTQTPKHLITATGQRVTLRCSPRSGDLSVYWYQQSLDQGLQFLIQYYNGEERAKGNILERFSAQQFPDLHSELNLSSLELGDSALYFCASSATGEAFFGQGTRLTVV.

V usage is TRBV7-3 and J usage is TRBJ2-7; 10 positions match TRBD2. The CDR3 is 15 residues long. Germline trimming cut 0 bases from V and 6 bases from J; bases unmatched to any gene: 5. Germline CDR1 is SGHTA and CDR2 is FQGTGA. Here the CDR3 reads CASSLTLAGEPEQYF. In nucleotides, the CDR3 is TGTGCCAGCAGCTTAACTCTAGCGGGAGAGCCCGAGCAGTACTTC. Variable domain in full (rest from reference TRBV7-3 and TRBJ2-7): GAGVSQTPSNKVTEKGKYVELRCDPISGHTALYWYRQSLGQGPEFLIYFQGTGAADDSGLPNDRFFAVRPEGSVSTLKIQRTERGDSAVYLCASSLTLAGEPEQYFGPGTRLTVT.